This TCR beta chain was identified during a study of shared clonotypes between healthy human individuals (dated by TCRdb to 2019 to 2021). With respect to the entire study: The cohort comprised a couple of women and three men aged 18 to 49 years. To estimate repertoire size and how much clonotypes are shared between individuals, the study performed deep sequencing of blood TCR repertoires from a few healthy adults. For each donor, three plates each were used for CD4 naive and CD4 memory, two plates were used for CD8 naive, and one plate was used for CD8 memory. To increase sequencing depth and limit assay-specific biases, TCR repertoire library preparation and sequencing were carried out by different laboratories using diverse techniques. Between about 0.9 and 8.9 billion PBMCs per donor were obtained by leukapheresis.

Summary of the overall study and its limitations: Even with the large sequencing depth, rarefaction of the sorted-subset datasets indicated that sequencing was incomplete. Compared with non-shared clonotypes, clonotypes shared by all four sorted-subset donors had higher generation probabilities. Sampling was limited to blood, and TCR repertoires in tissue likely differ from TCR repertoires in blood. The small number of donors limited the genetic and exposure-history diversity represented. Pairwise subsampling led to the expectation that sequencing depth would affect the degree of clonotype sharing among donors. Estimated clonotype richness was generally larger for naive than for memory subsets. Across a handful of donors, 5% to 6% of naive CD4, 3.5% of naive CD8, around 2.5% of memory CD4, and roughly 0.41% of memory CD8 clonotypes were shared.

The germline V gene specifies SGHRS as CDR1 and YFSETQ as CDR2. The CDR3 numbers 15 residues from cysteine through phenylalanine. Only the CDR3 part of the read is kept: 45 bases, read in frame from the first base. Trimming takes 7 bases from V and 3 bases from J, and the germline ends sit 17 bases apart. The donors were healthy, HIV-negative adults with no recently reported acute infections or vaccinations. Every donor was a Caucasian adult living in Nashville, Tennessee, USA. Magnetic negative selection was used to enrich CD4+ T cells, after which naive cells were positively selected on CD45RA and the negative fraction became the memory subset. Blood was obtained by leukapheresis, after which PBMCs were separated by Ficoll-Histopaque density gradient centrifugation and cryopreserved in liquid nitrogen vapor phase. Analytical flow cytometry was used to check the purity and quantity of every magnetically sorted T cell population. Genomic DNA was isolated from each sorted fraction and quantified by UV absorbance on a Nanodrop 2000c.

Using the deep immunoSEQ assay, TCR CDR3 regions were amplified from genomic DNA by multiplex PCR. For each cell subset, the extracted genomic DNA was distributed evenly across all wells of several immunoSEQ 96-well plates, and each plate served as one replicate. For sorted subsets, each replicate PCR was loaded with 200 ng genomic DNA, equivalent to some 27,000 T cell genomes. Purified libraries were measured with a Qubit 3.0 fluorometer, size-checked on a Bioanalyzer 2100, and measured again with the KAPA Library Quantification kit. A separate single-read 150-cycle Illumina NextSeq 550 flow cell was used to sequence each immunoSEQ 96-well plate. Per the source publication's procedure: Because only junctional sequences without quality scores were contained in the immunoSEQ output, filtering matching that applied to full-length reads could not be performed. To assign V/J genes and CDR3, sequences were annotated against IMGT germline references using PyIR, a Python wrapper for IgBLAST v1.9. Any read was removed if the V/J assignment was weak (E-value above 1e-6), the CDR3 was missing, or the read contained stop codons, out-of-frame junctions, or ambiguous translated residues. V3J clonotypes were defined as sequences sharing the same inferred V gene, J gene, and CDR3 amino acid sequence. Percentage overlap between repertoires was computed as shared unique clonotypes divided by the size of the smaller repertoire. Three approaches were used to assess repertoire richness: RTK rarefaction, the Chao1 estimator, and Recon v2.1 estimates of unobserved clonotypes. OLGA was used to compute generation probabilities for all TCRbeta clonotypes that the gDNA method yielded from a few donors. TCRdb retrieved this table from immuneACCESS and kept in-frame rearrangements only. Not all clones are present; in checked studies, unresolved V genes account for under half, and no reason is known for the remainder. That table furnishes V, J and clone size, whereas the DNA furnished D and trimming. The sample table shows 2,500,000 or so clones, and about 90% are seen once. Clones ranked in the top ten supply roughly 0.34% of the sample.

This clone came up once. Its specific antigen is unknown. The record has no base qualities; no much larger clone is one base away. The sequenced sample was naive CD4+ T cells from PBMCs. Interpreted using the paper, the cell subset or site label stands for: CD45RA+ positively selected. The TCR comes from a man aged 18 to 29 in good health. Some clones in this sample may be carry-over from other donors' samples. Rearrangement joined TRBV5-1 to TRBJ2-1; TRBD2 is possibly the D segment (6 matching bases). The CDR3 sequence is CASGHRAGSYNEQFF. The DNA sequence is TGCGCCAGCGGACATAGAGCCGGGAGCTACAATGAGCAGTTCTTC.